Sequencing of this TCR beta chain was carried out in a study of blood T cell repertoires in COVID-19. This clone was found once. CDR1 is KGHDR and CDR2 is SFDVKD in the germline V gene. J lost 3 bases, V lost 3 bases, and 9 bases had no gene match. This CDR3 is built from 18 residues. Using immunoSEQ multiplex PCR, the repertoire was profiled, and TCRdb retains in-frame clones only, with some absent. The sample carries about 270,000 clones, approximately 87% recorded once. The sample taken for sequencing was peripheral blood. V and J are TRBV24-1 and TRBJ2-1; TRBD2 matches at 11 bases. This sequence originates from a woman between 45 and 65 years old with acute or convalescent COVID-19. The CDR3 nucleotides are TGTGCCACCAGTGATCCAATAGCCGGGACTAGCGGCTACAATGAGCAGTTCTTC. The encoded protein is CATSDPIAGTSGYNEQFF.